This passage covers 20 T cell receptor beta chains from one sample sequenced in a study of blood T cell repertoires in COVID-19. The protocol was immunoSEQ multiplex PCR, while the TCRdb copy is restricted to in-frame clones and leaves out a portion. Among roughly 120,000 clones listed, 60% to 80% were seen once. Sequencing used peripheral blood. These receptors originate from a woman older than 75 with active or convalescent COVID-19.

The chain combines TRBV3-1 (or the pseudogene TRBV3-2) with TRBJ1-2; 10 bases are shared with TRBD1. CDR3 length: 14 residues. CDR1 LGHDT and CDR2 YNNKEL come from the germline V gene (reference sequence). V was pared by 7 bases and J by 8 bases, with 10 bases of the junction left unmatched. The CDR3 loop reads CASKWTGGISGYTF. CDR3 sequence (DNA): TGTGCCAGCAAATGGACAGGGGGAATATCGGGCTACACCTTC.

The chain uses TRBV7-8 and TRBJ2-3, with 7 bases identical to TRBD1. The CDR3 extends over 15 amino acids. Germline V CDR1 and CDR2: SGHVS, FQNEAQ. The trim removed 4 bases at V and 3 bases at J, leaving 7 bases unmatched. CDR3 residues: CASSYSGGRTDTQYF. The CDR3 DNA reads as TGTGCCAGCAGCTACTCAGGGGGTCGGACAGATACGCAGTATTTT.

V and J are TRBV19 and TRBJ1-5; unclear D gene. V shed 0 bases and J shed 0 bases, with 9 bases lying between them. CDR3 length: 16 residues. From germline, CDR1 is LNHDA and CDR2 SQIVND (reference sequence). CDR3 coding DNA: TGTGCCAGTAGTATAGAATCGGGTTATAGCAATCAGCCCCAGCATTTT. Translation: CASSIESGYSNQPQHF.

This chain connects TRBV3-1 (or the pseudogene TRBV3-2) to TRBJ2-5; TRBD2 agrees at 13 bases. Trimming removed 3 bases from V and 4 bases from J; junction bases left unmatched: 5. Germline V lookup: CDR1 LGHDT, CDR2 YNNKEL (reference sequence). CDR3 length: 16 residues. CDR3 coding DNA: TGTGCCAGCAGCCACGGACTAGCGGGAGTTATAGAGACCCAGTACTTC. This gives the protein CASSHGLAGVIETQYF.

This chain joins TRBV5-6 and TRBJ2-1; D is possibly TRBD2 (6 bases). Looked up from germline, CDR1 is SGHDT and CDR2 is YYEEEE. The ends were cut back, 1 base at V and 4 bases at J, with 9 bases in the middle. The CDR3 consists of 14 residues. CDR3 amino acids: CASSLWGLYNEQFF. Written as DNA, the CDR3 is TGTGCCAGCAGCTTGTGGGGACTTTACAATGAGCAGTTCTTC. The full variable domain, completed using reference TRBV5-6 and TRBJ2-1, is DAGVTQSPTHLIKTRGQQVTLRCSPKSGHDTVSWYQQALGQGPQFIFQYYEEEERQRGNFPDRFSGHQFPNYSSELNVNALLLGDSALYLCASSLWGLYNEQFFGPGTRLTVL.

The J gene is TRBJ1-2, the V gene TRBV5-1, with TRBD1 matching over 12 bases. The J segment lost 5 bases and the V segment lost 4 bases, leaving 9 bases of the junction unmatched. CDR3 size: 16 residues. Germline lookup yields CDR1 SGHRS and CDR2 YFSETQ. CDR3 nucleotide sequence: TGCGCCAGCAGCCCCGAGGGACAGGGGGCGCGGTATGGCTACACCTTC. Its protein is CASSPEGQGARYGYTF. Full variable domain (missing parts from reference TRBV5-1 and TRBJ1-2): KAGVTQTPRYLIKTRGQQVTLSCSPISGHRSVSWYQQTPGQGLQFLFEYFSETQRNKGNFPGRFSGRQFSNSRSEMNVSTLELGDSALYLCASSPEGQGARYGYTFGSGTRLTVV.

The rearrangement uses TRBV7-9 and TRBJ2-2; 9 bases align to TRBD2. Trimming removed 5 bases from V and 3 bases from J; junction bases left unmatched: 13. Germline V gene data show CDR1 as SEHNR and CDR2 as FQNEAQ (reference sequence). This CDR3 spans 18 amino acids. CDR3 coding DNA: TGTGCCAGCAGCCCTCGTAGCGGGAGTCTTCGGTACACCGGGGAGCTGTTTTTT. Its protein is CASSPRSGSLRYTGELFF.

CDR3 region: CASSLAGTGGEKLFF. As DNA, the CDR3 is TGTGCCAGCAGCTTAGCCGGGACAGGAGGTGAAAAACTGTTTTTT. V and J are TRBV7-8 and TRBJ1-4; 8 bases align to TRBD1. V was pared by 0 bases and J by 7 bases, with 4 bases of the junction left unmatched. There are 15 residues in the CDR3. The germline V gene has CDR1 SGHVS and CDR2 FQNEAQ.

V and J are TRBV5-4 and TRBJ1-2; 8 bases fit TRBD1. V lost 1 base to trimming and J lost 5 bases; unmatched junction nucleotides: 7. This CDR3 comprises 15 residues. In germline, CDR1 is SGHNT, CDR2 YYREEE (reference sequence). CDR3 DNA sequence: TGTGCCAGCAGCTTGTCCAGGGGGCACTTATATGGCTACACCTTC. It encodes CASSLSRGHLYGYTF.

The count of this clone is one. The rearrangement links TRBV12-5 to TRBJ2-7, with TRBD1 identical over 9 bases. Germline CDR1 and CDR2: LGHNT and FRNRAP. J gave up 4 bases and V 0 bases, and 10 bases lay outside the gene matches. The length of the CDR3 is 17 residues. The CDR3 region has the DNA TGTGCTAGTGGTTTGGTAAAGGGACAGGGACGTTTTTACGAGCAGTACTTC. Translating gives CASGLVKGQGRFYEQYF.

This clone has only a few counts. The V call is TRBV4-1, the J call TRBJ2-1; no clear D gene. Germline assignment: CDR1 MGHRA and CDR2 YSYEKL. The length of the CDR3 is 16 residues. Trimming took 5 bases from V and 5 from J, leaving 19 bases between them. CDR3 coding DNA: TGCGCCAGCAGCTCCCGCCCCGTAAAAACGGACAATGAGCAGTTCTTC. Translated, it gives CASSSRPVKTDNEQFF.

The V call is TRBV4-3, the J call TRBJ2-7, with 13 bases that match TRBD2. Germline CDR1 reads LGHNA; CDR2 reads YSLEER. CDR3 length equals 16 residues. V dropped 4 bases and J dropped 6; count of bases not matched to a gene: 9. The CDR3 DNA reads TGCGCCAGCAGCCGGAGACTAGCGGGAGGCACCACCGAGCAGTACTTC. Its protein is CASSRRLAGGTTEQYF.

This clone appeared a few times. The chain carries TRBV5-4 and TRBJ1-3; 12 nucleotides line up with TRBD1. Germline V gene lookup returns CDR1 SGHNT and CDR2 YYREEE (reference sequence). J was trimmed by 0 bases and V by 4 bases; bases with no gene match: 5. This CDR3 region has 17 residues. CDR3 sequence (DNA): TGTGCCAGCAGCCGGGACAGGGGGCAGCGCTCTGGAAACACCATATATTTT. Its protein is CASSRDRGQRSGNTIYF.

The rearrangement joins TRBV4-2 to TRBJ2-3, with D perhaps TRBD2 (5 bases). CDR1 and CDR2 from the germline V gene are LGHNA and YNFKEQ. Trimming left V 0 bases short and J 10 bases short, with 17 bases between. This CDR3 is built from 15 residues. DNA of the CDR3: TGTGCCAGCAGCCAAGATCGGGGAGCACGGGGAGCGCAGTATTTT. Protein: CASSQDRGARGAQYF.

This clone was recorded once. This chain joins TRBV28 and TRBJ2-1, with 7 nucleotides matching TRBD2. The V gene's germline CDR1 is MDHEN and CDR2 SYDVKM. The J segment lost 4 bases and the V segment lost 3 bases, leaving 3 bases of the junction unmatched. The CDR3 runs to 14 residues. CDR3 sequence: CASSLGGSYNEQFF. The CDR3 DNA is TGTGCCAGCAGTTTGGGGGGGTCGTACAATGAGCAGTTCTTC.

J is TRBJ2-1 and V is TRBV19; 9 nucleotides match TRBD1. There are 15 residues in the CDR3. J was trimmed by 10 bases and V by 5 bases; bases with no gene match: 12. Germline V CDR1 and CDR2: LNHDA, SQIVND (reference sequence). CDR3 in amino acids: CASSWDRAAGGEQFF. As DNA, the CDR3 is TGTGCCAGTAGTTGGGACAGGGCCGCAGGAGGCGAGCAGTTCTTC.

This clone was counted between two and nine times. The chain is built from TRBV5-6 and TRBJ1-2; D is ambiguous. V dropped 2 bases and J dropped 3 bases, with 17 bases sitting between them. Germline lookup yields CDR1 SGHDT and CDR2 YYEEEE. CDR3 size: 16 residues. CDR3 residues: CASSFRWSTRYYGYTF. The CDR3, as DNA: TGTGCCAGCAGCTTCAGGTGGTCAACCAGATACTATGGCTACACCTTC.

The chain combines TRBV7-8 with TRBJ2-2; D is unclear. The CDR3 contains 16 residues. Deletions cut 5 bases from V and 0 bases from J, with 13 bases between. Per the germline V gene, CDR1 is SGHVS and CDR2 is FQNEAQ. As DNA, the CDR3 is TGTGCCAGCAGCATACGGCGACTTCCGAACACCGGGGAGCTGTTTTTT. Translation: CASSIRRLPNTGELFF. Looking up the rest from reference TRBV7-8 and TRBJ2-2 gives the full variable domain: GAGVSQSPRYKVAKRGQDVALRCDPISGHVSLFWYQQALGQGPEFLTYFQNEAQLDKSGLPSDRFFAERPEGSVSTLKIQRTQQEDSAVYLCASSIRRLPNTGELFFGEGSRLTVL.

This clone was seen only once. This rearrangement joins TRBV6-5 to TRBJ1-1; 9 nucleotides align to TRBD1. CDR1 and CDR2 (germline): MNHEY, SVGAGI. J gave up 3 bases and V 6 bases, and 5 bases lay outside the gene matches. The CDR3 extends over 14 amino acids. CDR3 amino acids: CASSWTGADTEAFF. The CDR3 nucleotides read TGTGCCAGCAGCTGGACAGGGGCGGACACTGAAGCTTTCTTT.

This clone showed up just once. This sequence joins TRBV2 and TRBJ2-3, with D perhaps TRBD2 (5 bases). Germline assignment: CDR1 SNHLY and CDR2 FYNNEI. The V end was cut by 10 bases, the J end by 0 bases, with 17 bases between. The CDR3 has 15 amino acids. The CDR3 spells CAIPPTGFSTDTQYF. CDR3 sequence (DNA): TGTGCCATCCCCCCAACGGGGTTTAGCACAGATACGCAGTATTTT.